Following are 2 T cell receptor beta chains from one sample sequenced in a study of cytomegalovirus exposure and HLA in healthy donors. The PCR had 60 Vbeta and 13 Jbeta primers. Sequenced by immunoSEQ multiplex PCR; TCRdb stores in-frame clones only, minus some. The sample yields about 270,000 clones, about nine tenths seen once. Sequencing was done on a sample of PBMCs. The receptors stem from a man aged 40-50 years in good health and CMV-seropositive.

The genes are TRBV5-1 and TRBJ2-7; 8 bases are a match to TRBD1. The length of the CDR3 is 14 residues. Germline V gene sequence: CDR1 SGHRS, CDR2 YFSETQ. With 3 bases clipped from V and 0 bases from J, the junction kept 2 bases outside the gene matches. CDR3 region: CASSWTGPSYEQYF. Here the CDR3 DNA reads TGCGCCAGCAGCTGGACAGGGCCCTCCTACGAGCAGTACTTC.

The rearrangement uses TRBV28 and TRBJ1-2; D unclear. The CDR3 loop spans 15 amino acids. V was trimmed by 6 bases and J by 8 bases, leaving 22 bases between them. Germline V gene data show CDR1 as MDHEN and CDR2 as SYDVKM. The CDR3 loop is CASSPEPGGPGGYTF. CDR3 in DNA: TGTGCCAGCAGCCCGGAGCCAGGCGGGCCCGGGGGCTACACCTTC.